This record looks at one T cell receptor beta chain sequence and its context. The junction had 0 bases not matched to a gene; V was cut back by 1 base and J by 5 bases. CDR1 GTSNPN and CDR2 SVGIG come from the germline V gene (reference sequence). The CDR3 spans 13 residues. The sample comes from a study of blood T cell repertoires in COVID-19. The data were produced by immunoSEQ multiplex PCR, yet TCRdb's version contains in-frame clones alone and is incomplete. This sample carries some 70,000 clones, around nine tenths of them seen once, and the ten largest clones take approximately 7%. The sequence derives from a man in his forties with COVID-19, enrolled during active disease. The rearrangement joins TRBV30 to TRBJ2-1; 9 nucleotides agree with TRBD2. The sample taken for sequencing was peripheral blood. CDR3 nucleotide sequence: TGTGCCTGGAGTGGGACTAGCGACAATGAGCAGTTCTTC. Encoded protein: CAWSGTSDNEQFF.